The 6 T cell receptor beta chains below were found in one sample sequenced in a study of naive and memory T cell subsets. Regarding the study as a whole: A few larger clonotypes appeared in naive repertoires, especially CD8, possibly memory cells re-expressing CD45RA.

Their antigens are not known. The beta constant-region primer was an equimolar mix of two oligonucleotides covering TRBC1 and TRBC2. Four rounds of PCR amplified the ligated cDNA using nested alpha and beta constant-region primers plus SP2. TCRdb reprocessed the UMI-ligation and nested PCR reads via MiXCR and lists one record per CDR3 protein. The table has 150,000 or so distinct CDR3 sequences, roughly 20% seen once; the top ten hold 0.085% to 0.11%. The sequencing input was naive CD4+ T cells from blood. These receptor sequences come from a human donor in good health.

Only a few counts were recorded for this clonotype. CDR3 DNA: TGTGCCAGCAGCTTAGAATTCGCTTTTACGAGCAATGAGCAGTTCTTC. Protein sequence: CASSLEFAFTSNEQFF. This chain links TRBV7-2 with TRBJ2-1; D gene unclear. This CDR3 comprises 16 residues. The germline gives CDR1 SGHTA, CDR2 FQGNSA. V was cut by 1 base and J by 6 bases, with 16 bases left in between. Combining the CDR3 with reference TRBV7-2 and TRBJ2-1 gives the whole variable domain GAGVSQSPSNKVTEKGKDVELRCDPISGHTALYWYRQSLGQGLEFLIYFQGNSAPDKSGLPSDRFSAERTGGSVSTLTIQRTQQEDSAVYLCASSLEFAFTSNEQFFGPGTRLTVL.

This chain joins TRBV5-1 and TRBJ2-2, with TRBD1 matching 8 bases. Unmatched junction bases numbered 10, after V lost 5 bases and J lost 4 bases. CDR3 length equals 16 residues. Germline CDR1 is SGHRS and CDR2 is YFSETQ. This chain's CDR3 is CASRDRVTTFTGELFF. DNA for the CDR3: TGCGCCAGCAGGGACAGGGTCACAACCTTCACCGGGGAGCTGTTTTTT.

This clonotype was seen a handful of times. The chain combines TRBV7-9 with TRBJ2-1, with TRBD1 matching over 7 bases. There are 13 residues in the CDR3. V was pared by 5 bases and J by 4 bases, with 2 bases of the junction left unmatched. Germline V gene lookup returns CDR1 SEHNR and CDR2 FQNEAQ (reference sequence). The CDR3 coding sequence is TGTGCCAGCAGCCCACAGGGGTACAATGAGCAGTTCTTC. Amino acid sequence: CASSPQGYNEQFF.

This chain joins TRBV4-1 and TRBJ1-2; tentatively, D is TRBD1 (6 bases). Trimming removed 8 bases from V and 5 bases from J, with 18 bases in between. The CDR3 totals 14 residues. CDR1 is MGHRA and CDR2 is YSYEKL in the germline V gene. In DNA, the CDR3 is TGCGCCAGCGGAGAGATGGGGGCCGGGTATGGCTACACCTTC. This sequence encodes CASGEMGAGYGYTF.

Details on this clonotype: Sequence at one end of the junction differs from germline and may be a read error. The genes are TRBV7-2 and TRBJ2-5; 10 nucleotides align to TRBD1. Germline V lookup: CDR1 SGHTA, CDR2 FQGNSA. This CDR3 is 16 amino acids long. The CDR3 DNA reads as TGTGCCAGCAGTTTAGGTTCGACAGGGGGCGGAAAGACCCAGTACTTC. Amino acids: CASSLGSTGGGKTQYF. Drawing the rest from reference TRBV7-2 and TRBJ2-5, the complete variable domain is GAGVSQSPSNKVTEKGKDVELRCDPISGHTALYWYRQSLGQGLEFLIYFQGNSAPDKSGLPSDRFSAERTGGSVSTLTIQRTQQEDSAVYLCASSLGSTGGGKTQYFGPGTRLLVL.

The chain is built from TRBV12-3 or TRBV12-4 and TRBJ1-5, with 8 bases fitting TRBD1. The length of the CDR3 is 15 residues. The trim removed 6 bases at V and 7 bases at J, leaving 11 bases unmatched. The chain's CDR3 is CASSDGQGSLQPQHF. The CDR3 DNA is TGTGCCAGCAGCGACGGACAGGGCTCTTTACAGCCCCAGCATTTT.